This TCR beta chain is drawn from a study of OX40 agonist ivuxolimab in advanced cancers. Repertoires were generated with immunoSEQ multiplex PCR, while TCRdb's copy carries only in-frame clones and drops some. In the table there are just under 65,000 clones, about 90% of which are singletons. The CDR3 spans 15 residues. Per germline, CDR1 LNHDA and CDR2 SQIVND (reference sequence). V shed 4 bases and J shed 4 bases, with 16 bases lying between them. Here the sequenced sample was CD4+ or CD8+ T cells sorted from blood, taken in a trial of the OX40 agonist ivuxolimab. The clonotype originates from an adult with an advanced solid tumor such as melanoma, head and neck, liver or kidney cancer. V and J are TRBV19 and TRBJ1-2; D is possibly TRBD1 (6 bases). CDR3 residues: CASSNGQTNPYGYTF. CDR3 DNA sequence: TGTGCCAGTAGTAACGGACAGACTAACCCCTATGGCTACACCTTC.